Below, 23 T cell receptor beta chains from the same sample are listed, as sequenced in a study of CXCR3-negative and CXCR3-positive naive CD8 T cells. Whole-study findings and limits: More hydrophobic TRB CDR3s were found in CXCR3-positive naive cells than in CXCR3-negative naive cells.

It was by 5' RACE with UMI labels that the TRB cDNA libraries were prepared. TCRdb reanalyzed the 5' RACE reads, giving one entry per CDR3 protein sequence and no DNA. The sample data list more than 80,000 distinct CDR3 sequences. Their antigens are not known. The sequenced material came from naive CXCR3+ CD8+ T cells from blood. Noted subset: CD45RO-CCR7+CD27+CD95- naive CD8+ T cells expressing CXCR3 (TNR3+). Every receptor here comes from a human donor in good health. Some clones in this sample may be carry-over from other donors' samples.

The chain links TRBV5-5 to TRBJ2-7. The CDR3 consists of 13 residues. Germline V lookup: CDR1 SGHKS, CDR2 YYEKEE (reference sequence). The CDR3 protein is CASSLVGTYEQYF.

V and J are TRBV27 and TRBJ2-3; lacking DNA, the TRBD2 call made by TCRdb goes unchecked. Germline V gives CDR1 MNHEY, CDR2 SMNVEV (reference sequence). CDR3 length equals 16 residues. The CDR3 loop is CASTPRAGSTTDTQYF.

The chain has TRBV20-1 and TRBJ2-7. The CDR3 loop spans 14 amino acids. CDR1 DFQATT and CDR2 SNEGSKA come from the germline V gene (reference sequence). This CDR3 is CSARAGSTPYEQYF.

CDR3 sequence reads: CSARGPGLADYNEQFF. V and J are TRBV20-1 and TRBJ2-1; TCRdb reports TRBD2, a call that lacks DNA to check it against. The CDR3 has 16 amino acids. Germline values: CDR1 DFQATT, CDR2 SNEGSKA (reference sequence).

Here the CDR3 reads CASSHDTEAFF. The V call is TRBV5-1, the J call TRBJ1-1. Per the germline V gene, CDR1 is SGHRS and CDR2 is YFSETQ. The CDR3 is 11 residues long.

The rearrangement links TRBV5-1 to TRBJ2-7. Germline assignment: CDR1 SGHRS and CDR2 YFSETQ. This CDR3 has 14 residues. CDR3 sequence: CASSLSTAAYEQYF. The full variable domain, with the rest looked up from reference TRBV5-1 and TRBJ2-7, is KAGVTQTPRYLIKTRGQQVTLSCSPISGHRSVSWYQQTPGQGLQFLFEYFSETQRNKGNFPGRFSGRQFSNSRSEMNVSTLELGDSALYLCASSLSTAAYEQYFGPGTRLTVT.

The chain uses TRBV15 and TRBJ2-1; TCRdb indicates TRBD1, and absent DNA this call remains unverified. There are 13 residues in the CDR3. Germline V gene sequence: CDR1 LNHNV, CDR2 YYDKDF (reference sequence). The CDR3 is CATEPDRVNEQFF.

The chain uses TRBV7-9 and TRBJ2-5; TCRdb's D call of TRBD1 is untestable without DNA. CDR3 length equals 18 residues. Germline values: CDR1 SEHNR, CDR2 FQNEAQ (reference sequence). This CDR3 is CASSSLEGSPRDGETQYF.

This chain connects TRBV2 to TRBJ1-1. Looked up from germline, CDR1 is SNHLY and CDR2 is FYNNEI. This CDR3 spans 12 amino acids. CDR3 amino acids: CASREMNTEAFF.

This chain connects TRBV29-1 to TRBJ2-7; TCRdb outputs TRBD2, but without DNA this stays unchecked. This CDR3 region has 15 residues. The germline CDR1 and CDR2 sequences are SQVTM and ANQGSEA. The CDR3 loop is CSAWTSGRGSYEQYF.

This sequence joins TRBV28 and TRBJ2-4; TCRdb's D gene call, TRBD2, goes unchecked for lack of DNA. The V gene's germline CDR1 is MDHEN and CDR2 SYDVKM. This CDR3 is 15 amino acids long. CDR3 sequence reads: CASSSLAGTKNIQYF.

The V gene is TRBV19, the J gene TRBJ1-1; TCRdb calls TRBD1, which cannot be checked without DNA. The germline CDR1 and CDR2 sequences are LNHDA and SQIVND (reference sequence). This CDR3 has 12 residues. CDR3: CASKAGWTEAFF.

V usage is TRBV5-1 and J usage is TRBJ2-3; TCRdb's assignment of TRBD1 cannot be checked, as there is no DNA. CDR1 is SGHRS and CDR2 is YFSETQ in the germline V gene. The CDR3 spans 15 residues. CDR3 protein: CASSLQGRETDTQYF.

CDR3 region: CASSLDPSQPSREQYF. The V and J genes are TRBV28 and TRBJ2-7. The V gene's germline CDR1 is MDHEN and CDR2 SYDVKM. The CDR3 loop spans 16 amino acids.

The chain combines TRBV20-1 with TRBJ2-7. Germline V lookup: CDR1 DFQATT, CDR2 SNEGSKA (reference sequence). The CDR3 spans 13 residues. The CDR3: CSASEREPHEQYF.

CDR3 region: CSVADSPDGAFF. The rearrangement joins TRBV29-1 to TRBJ1-1; TCRdb's D call of TRBD1 is untestable without DNA. This CDR3 has 12 residues. In germline, CDR1 is SQVTM, CDR2 ANQGSEA.

The chain combines TRBV28 with TRBJ1-1; the TCRdb D gene call, TRBD1, has no DNA to confirm it. Germline V gene sequence: CDR1 MDHEN, CDR2 SYDVKM. The CDR3 consists of 13 residues. CDR3 sequence: CASNPGPNTEAFF.

The rearrangement uses TRBV6-2 or TRBV6-3 and TRBJ2-7; TCRdb outputs TRBD2, but without DNA this stays unchecked. The germline CDR1 and CDR2 sequences are MNHEY and SVGEGT. The CDR3 runs to 16 residues. The CDR3 sequence: CASSSPRGASPYEQYF.

CDR3 loop: CSVDPGTVYGYTF. J is TRBJ1-2 and V is TRBV29-1; TCRdb picks TRBD1, but there is no DNA to check that call. Germline V gene lookup returns CDR1 SQVTM and CDR2 ANQGSEA. This CDR3 is 13 amino acids long. Filled out from reference TRBV29-1 and TRBJ1-2, the complete variable domain reads SAVISQKPSRDICQRGTSLTIQCQVDSQVTMMFWYRQQPGQSLTLIATANQGSEATYESGFVIDKFPISRPNLTFSTLTVSNMSPEDSSIYLCSVDPGTVYGYTFGSGTRLTVV.

This sequence joins TRBV14 and TRBJ2-2. CDR1 SGHDN and CDR2 FVKESK come from the germline V gene. The CDR3 sequence is 15 residues long. CDR3 sequence: CASSPRSSYTGELFF. Full variable domain (outside the CDR3, taken from reference TRBV14 and TRBJ2-2): EAGVTQFPSHSVIEKGQTVTLRCDPISGHDNLYWYRRVMGKEIKFLLHFVKESKQDESGMPNNRFLAERTGGTYSTLKVQPAELEDSGVYFCASSPRSSYTGELFFGEGSRLTVL.

The genes are TRBV4-1 and TRBJ1-1; TCRdb's D call, TRBD1, is unchecked because there is no DNA. CDR1 and CDR2 from the germline V gene are MGHRA and YSYEKL. The CDR3 loop spans 14 amino acids. The CDR3: CASSHTGGATEAFF.

This chain joins TRBV28 and TRBJ2-5; the D call of TRBD1 rests on TCRdb alone, since no DNA is present to check it. This CDR3 spans 16 amino acids. The germline gives CDR1 MDHEN, CDR2 SYDVKM. The CDR3 reads CASSFLRGPPQETQYF.

The V gene is TRBV28, the J gene TRBJ1-1. The CDR3 has 18 residues. Per germline, CDR1 MDHEN and CDR2 SYDVKM. The CDR3 loop reads CASSLLSPDGPMNTEAFF.